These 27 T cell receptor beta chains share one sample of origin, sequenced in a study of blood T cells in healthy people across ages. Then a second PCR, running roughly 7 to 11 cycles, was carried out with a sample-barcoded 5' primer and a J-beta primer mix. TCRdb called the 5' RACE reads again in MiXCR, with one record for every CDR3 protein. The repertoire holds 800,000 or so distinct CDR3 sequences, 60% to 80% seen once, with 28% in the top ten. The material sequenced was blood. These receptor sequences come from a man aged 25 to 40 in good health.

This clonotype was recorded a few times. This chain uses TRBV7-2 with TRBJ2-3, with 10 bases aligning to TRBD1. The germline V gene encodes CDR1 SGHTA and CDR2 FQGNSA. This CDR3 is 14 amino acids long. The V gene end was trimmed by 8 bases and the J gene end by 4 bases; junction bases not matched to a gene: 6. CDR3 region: CASLGDRGADTQYF. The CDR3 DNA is TGTGCCAGCTTAGGGGACAGGGGTGCAGATACGCAGTATTTT.

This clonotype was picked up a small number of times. The CDR3 spells CASSLWAGSSYNSPLHF. The CDR3 DNA follows: TGTGCCAGCAGTTTATGGGCGGGGAGCTCCTATAATTCACCCCTCCACTTT. The chain uses TRBV27 and TRBJ1-6; D call uncertain. The CDR3 is 17 amino acids. The ends were cut back, 1 base at V and 0 bases at J, with 10 bases in the middle. The germline V gene has CDR1 MNHEY and CDR2 SMNVEV (reference sequence).

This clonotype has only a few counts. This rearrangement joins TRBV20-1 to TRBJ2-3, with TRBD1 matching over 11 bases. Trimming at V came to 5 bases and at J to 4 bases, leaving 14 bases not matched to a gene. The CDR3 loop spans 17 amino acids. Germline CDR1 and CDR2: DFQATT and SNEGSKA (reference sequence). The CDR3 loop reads CSAETLLGQGDADTQYF. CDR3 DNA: TGCAGTGCTGAAACCCTCTTGGGACAGGGGGACGCAGATACGCAGTATTTT.

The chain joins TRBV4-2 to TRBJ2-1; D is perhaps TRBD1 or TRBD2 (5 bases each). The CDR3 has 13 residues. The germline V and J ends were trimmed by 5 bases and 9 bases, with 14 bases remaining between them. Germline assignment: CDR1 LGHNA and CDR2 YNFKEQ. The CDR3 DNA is TGTGCCAGCAGCTCGCTAGAGGGGACTGAGCAGTTCTTC. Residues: CASSSLEGTEQFF.

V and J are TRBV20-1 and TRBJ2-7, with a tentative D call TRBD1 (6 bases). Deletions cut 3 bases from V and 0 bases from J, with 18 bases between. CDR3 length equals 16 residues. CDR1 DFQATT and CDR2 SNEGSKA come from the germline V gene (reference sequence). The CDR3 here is CSARDPDRSTSYEQYF. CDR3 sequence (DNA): TGCAGTGCTAGGGACCCCGACAGGAGCACCTCCTACGAGCAGTACTTC.

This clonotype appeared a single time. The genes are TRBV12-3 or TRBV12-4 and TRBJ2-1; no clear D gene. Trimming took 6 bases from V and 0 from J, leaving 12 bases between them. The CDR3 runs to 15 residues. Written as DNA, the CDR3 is TGTGCCAGCAGGGACGTTAAAAGCTCCTACAATGAGCAGTTCTTC. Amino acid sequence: CASRDVKSSYNEQFF.

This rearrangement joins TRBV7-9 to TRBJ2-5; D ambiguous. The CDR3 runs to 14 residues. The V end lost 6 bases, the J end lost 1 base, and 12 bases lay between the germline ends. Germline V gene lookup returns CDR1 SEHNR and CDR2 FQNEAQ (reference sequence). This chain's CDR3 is CASSSQSFQETQYF. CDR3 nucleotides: TGTGCCAGCAGTTCTCAGAGTTTCCAAGAGACCCAGTACTTC.

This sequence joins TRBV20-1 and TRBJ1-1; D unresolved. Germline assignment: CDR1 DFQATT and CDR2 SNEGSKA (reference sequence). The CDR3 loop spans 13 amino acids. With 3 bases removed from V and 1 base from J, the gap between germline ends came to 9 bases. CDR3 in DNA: TGCAGTGCTAGCGTCCCTTGGAACACTGAAGCTTTCTTT. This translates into CSASVPWNTEAFF.

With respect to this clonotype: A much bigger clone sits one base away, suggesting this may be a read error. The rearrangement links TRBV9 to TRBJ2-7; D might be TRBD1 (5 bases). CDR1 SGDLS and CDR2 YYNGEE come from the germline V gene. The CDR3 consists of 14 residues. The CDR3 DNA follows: TGTGCCAGGAGCGTGCGACAGTACTCCTACGAGCAGTACTTC. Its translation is CARSVRQYSYEQYF.

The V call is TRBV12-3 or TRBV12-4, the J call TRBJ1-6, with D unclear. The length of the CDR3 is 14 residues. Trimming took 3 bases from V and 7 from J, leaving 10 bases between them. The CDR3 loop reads CASSLEASNSPLHF. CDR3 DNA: TGTGCCAGCAGTTTGGAGGCATCGAATTCACCCCTCCACTTT.

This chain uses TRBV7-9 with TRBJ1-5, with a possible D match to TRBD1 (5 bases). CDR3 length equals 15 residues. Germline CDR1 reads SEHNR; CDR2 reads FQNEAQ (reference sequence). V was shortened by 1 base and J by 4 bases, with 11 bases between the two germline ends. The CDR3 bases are TGTGCCAGCAGCTTAGTAGGGGCAGGGAATCAGCCCCAGCATTTT. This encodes CASSLVGAGNQPQHF.

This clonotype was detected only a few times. DNA for the CDR3: TGCGCCAGCAGCTTGGGGGGCATAGCGGGGGCCCAAGAGACCCAGTACTTC. Encoded protein: CASSLGGIAGAQETQYF. The gene calls are TRBV5-1 and TRBJ2-5, with 9 bases identical to TRBD2. Germline loops: CDR1 SGHRS, CDR2 YFSETQ. The CDR3 extends over 17 amino acids. V shed 0 bases, J shed 1 base, and the junction held 7 bases outside the gene matches.

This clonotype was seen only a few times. The CDR3 here is CSATGLKGWGSSGEQYF. In DNA form, the CDR3 reads TGCAGTGCTACCGGGCTGAAGGGATGGGGCAGCTCAGGGGAGCAGTACTTC. V gene TRBV20-1 combines with J gene TRBJ2-7; a weak D match, TRBD1 (5 bases). CDR1 and CDR2 from the germline V gene are DFQATT and SNEGSKA (reference sequence). V was cut by 4 bases and J by 7 bases, with 29 bases left in between. This CDR3 region has 17 residues.

The CDR3 spells CASSFRTSGGALRETQYF. In DNA form, the CDR3 reads TGTGCCAGCAGTTTTCGGACTAGCGGGGGGGCCTTACGAGAGACCCAGTACTTC. The J gene is TRBJ2-7, the V gene TRBV6-5, with 15 bases matching TRBD2. With the DNA end fitting TRBJ2-5 better, the J assignment may be wrong. The CDR3 runs to 18 residues. Per germline, CDR1 MNHEY and CDR2 SVGAGI.

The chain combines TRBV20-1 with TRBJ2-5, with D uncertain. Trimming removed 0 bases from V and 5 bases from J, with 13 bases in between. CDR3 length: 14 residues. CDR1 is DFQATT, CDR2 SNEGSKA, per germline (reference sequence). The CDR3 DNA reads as TGCAGTGCTAGAGATGCGCTCTCCGATGAGACCCAGTACTTC. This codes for CSARDALSDETQYF.

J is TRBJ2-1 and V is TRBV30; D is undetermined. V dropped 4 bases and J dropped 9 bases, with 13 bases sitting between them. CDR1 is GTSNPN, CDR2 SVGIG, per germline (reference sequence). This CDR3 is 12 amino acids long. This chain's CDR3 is CAWTYKATEQFF. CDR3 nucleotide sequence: TGTGCCTGGACCTACAAGGCTACTGAGCAGTTCTTC.

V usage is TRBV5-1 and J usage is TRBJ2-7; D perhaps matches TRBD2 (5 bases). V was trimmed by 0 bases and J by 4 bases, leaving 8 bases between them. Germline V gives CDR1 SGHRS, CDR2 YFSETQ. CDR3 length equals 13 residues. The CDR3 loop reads CASSLERFYEQYF. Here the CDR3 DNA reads TGCGCCAGCAGCTTGGAGCGGTTTTACGAGCAGTACTTC.

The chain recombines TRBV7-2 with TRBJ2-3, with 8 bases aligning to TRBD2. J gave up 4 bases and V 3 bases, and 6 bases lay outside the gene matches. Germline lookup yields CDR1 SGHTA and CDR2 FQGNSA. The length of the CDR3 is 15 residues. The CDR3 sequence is CASSFPGGGPDTQYF. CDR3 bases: TGTGCCAGCAGCTTTCCCGGGGGGGGCCCAGATACGCAGTATTTT.

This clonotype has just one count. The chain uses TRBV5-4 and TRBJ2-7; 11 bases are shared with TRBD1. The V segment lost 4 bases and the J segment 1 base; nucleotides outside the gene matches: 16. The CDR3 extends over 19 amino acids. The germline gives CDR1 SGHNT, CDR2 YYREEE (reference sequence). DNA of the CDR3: TGTGCCAGCAGCCCTCGGGTCAGGACAGGGGGCGGATCGTCCTACGAGCAGTACTTC. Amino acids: CASSPRVRTGGGSSYEQYF.

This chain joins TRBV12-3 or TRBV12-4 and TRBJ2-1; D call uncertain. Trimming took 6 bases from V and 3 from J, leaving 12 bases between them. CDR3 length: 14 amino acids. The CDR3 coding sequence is TGTGCCAGCAGCCCCGCGAACCTCTACAATGAGCAGTTCTTC. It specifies CASSPANLYNEQFF.

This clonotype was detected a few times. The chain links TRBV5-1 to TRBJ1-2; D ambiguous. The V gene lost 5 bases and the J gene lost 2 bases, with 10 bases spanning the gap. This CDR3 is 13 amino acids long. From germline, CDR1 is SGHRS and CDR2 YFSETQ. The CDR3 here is CASSVGVNYGYTF. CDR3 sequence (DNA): TGCGCCAGCAGTGTCGGGGTCAACTATGGCTACACCTTC. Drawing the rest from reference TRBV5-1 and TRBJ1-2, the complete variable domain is KAGVTQTPRYLIKTRGQQVTLSCSPISGHRSVSWYQQTPGQGLQFLFEYFSETQRNKGNFPGRFSGRQFSNSRSEMNVSTLELGDSALYLCASSVGVNYGYTFGSGTRLTVV.

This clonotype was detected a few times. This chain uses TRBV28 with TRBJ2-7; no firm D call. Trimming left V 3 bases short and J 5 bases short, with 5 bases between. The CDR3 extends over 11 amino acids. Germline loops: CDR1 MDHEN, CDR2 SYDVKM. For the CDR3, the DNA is TGTGCCAGCAGTTTTCCCGACGAGCAGTACTTC. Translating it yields CASSFPDEQYF. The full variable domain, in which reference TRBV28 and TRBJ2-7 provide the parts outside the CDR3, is DVKVTQSSRYLVKRTGEKVFLECVQDMDHENMFWYRQDPGLGLRLIYFSYDVKMKEKGDIPEGYSVSREKKERFSLILESASTNQTSMYLCASSFPDEQYFGPGTRLTVT.

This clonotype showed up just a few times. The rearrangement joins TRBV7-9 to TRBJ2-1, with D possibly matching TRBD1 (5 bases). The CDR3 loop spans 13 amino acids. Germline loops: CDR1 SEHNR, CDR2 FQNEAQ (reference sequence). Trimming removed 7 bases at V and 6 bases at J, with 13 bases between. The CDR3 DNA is TGTGCCAGCAAGGAAGGGGTTGGCAATGAGCAGTTCTTC. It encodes CASKEGVGNEQFF. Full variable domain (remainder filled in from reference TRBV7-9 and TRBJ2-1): DTGVSQNPRHKITKRGQNVTFRCDPISEHNRLYWYRQTLGQGPEFLTYFQNEAQLEKSRLLSDRFSAERPKGSFSTLEIQRTEQGDSAMYLCASKEGVGNEQFFGPGTRLTVL.

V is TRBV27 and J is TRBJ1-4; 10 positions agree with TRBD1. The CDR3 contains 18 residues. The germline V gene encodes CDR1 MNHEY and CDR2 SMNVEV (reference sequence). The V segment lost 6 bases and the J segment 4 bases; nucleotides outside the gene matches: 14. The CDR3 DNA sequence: TGTGCCAGCAGGGCCGGGGACAGGGGTCCTTTGGGTAATGAAAAACTGTTTTTT. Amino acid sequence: CASRAGDRGPLGNEKLFF.

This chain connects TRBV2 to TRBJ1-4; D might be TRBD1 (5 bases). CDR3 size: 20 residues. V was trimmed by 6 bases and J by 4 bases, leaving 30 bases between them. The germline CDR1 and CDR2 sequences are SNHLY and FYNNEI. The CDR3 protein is CASSYPPGPILSYDNEKLFF. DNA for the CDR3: TGTGCCAGCAGCTATCCCCCGGGACCGATTCTTTCCTACGATAATGAAAAACTGTTTTTT.

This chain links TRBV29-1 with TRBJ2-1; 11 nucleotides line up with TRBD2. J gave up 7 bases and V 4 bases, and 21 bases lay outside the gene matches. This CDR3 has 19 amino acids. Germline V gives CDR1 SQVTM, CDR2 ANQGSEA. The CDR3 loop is CSVAPRGASGGLTGNEQFF. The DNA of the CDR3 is TGCAGCGTTGCCCCGAGGGGGGCTAGCGGGGGGCTAACGGGTAATGAGCAGTTCTTC.

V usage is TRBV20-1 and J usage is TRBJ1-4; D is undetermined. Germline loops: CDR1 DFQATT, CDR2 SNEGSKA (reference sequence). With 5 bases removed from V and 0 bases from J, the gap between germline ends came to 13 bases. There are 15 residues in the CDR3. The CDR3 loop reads CSAGPSWATNEKLFF. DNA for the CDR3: TGCAGTGCTGGCCCGAGCTGGGCAACTAATGAAAAACTGTTTTTT.